Listed here are 28 T cell receptor beta chains from one sample, sequenced in a study of blood T cell repertoires in COVID-19. The protocol was immunoSEQ multiplex PCR, while the TCRdb copy is restricted to in-frame clones and leaves out a portion. The data contain tens of thousands of clones, around 89% of them singletons. The source material was peripheral blood. The receptors were sampled from a woman aged 60 to 75 with active COVID-19.

This clone appeared a single time. The chain couples TRBV24-1 to TRBJ2-1; 7 nucleotides line up with TRBD2. Germline loops: CDR1 KGHDR, CDR2 SFDVKD. V was pared by 5 bases and J by 3 bases, with 6 bases of the junction left unmatched. The CDR3 runs to 15 residues. CDR3: CATSVGGLGYNEQFF. The DNA of the CDR3 is TGTGCCACCAGTGTGGGGGGGTTAGGCTACAATGAGCAGTTCTTC.

This chain uses TRBV11-2 with TRBJ2-3; 13 positions agree with TRBD2. Looked up from germline, CDR1 is SGHAT and CDR2 is FQNNGV. The CDR3 length is 18 residues. The trim removed 4 bases at V and 6 bases at J, leaving 13 bases unmatched. As DNA, the CDR3 is TGTGCCAGCAGCTCCACCCGACTAGCGGGGGGAAATCCGGATACGCAGTATTTT. Its protein is CASSSTRLAGGNPDTQYF. Based on the CDR3 plus reference TRBV11-2 and TRBJ2-3, the full variable domain is EAGVAQSPRYKIIEKRQSVAFWCNPISGHATLYWYQQILGQGPKLLIQFQNNGVVDDSQLPKDRFSAERLKGVDSTLKIQPAKLEDSAVYLCASSSTRLAGGNPDTQYFGPGTRLTVL.

The genes are TRBV18 and TRBJ2-2; D unclear. The CDR3 covers 15 residues. Trimming stripped 0 bases from V and 5 bases from J, with 10 bases between. In germline, CDR1 is KGHSH, CDR2 LQKENI. CDR3 nucleotide sequence: TGTGCCAGCTCACCACCTTCTTCAGGTACCGGGGAGCTGTTTTTT. Its protein product is CASSPPSSGTGELFF.

The chain has TRBV29-1 and TRBJ1-5; no definite D call. The CDR3 consists of 13 residues. Germline CDR1 SQVTM, CDR2 ANQGSEA. With 6 bases removed from V and 6 bases from J, the gap between germline ends came to 15 bases. The CDR3 is CSVGGSPSQPQHF. CDR3 coding DNA: TGCAGCGTAGGAGGGTCGCCTAGTCAGCCCCAGCATTTT.

CDR3 protein: CASSPLELQGYGYTF. The CDR3 nucleotides read TGTGCCAGCTCACCCCTCGAACTACAGGGCTATGGCTACACCTTC. This chain uses TRBV18 with TRBJ1-2, with D perhaps TRBD1 (6 bases). Germline-derived CDR1 and CDR2 are KGHSH and LQKENI. Trimming left V 3 bases short and J 4 bases short, with 15 bases between. The CDR3 length is 15 residues.

The chain combines TRBV6-7 with TRBJ2-6; 10 bases align to TRBD2. TRBV6-7 is an open reading frame whose function is uncertain. CDR3 size: 21 residues. The V and J ends lost 0 bases and 2 bases, in that order; junction bases with no gene match: 13. The CDR3 bases are TGTGCCAGCAGTTACTCCCGACTAGCGGGTGCCTTGGGGCCTGGGGCCAACGTCCTGACTTTC. Amino acids: CASSYSRLAGALGPGANVLTF.

The chain recombines TRBV27 with TRBJ2-6; D might be TRBD1 (5 bases). The CDR3 has 15 amino acids. Trimming left V 3 bases short and J 1 base short, with 7 bases between. The V gene's germline CDR1 is MNHEY and CDR2 SMNVEV (reference sequence). In DNA, the CDR3 is TGTGCCAGCAGTTTCGACAGATCTGGGGCCAACGTCCTGACTTTC. This gives the protein CASSFDRSGANVLTF.

This chain connects TRBV2 to TRBJ1-2, with TRBD1 identical over 7 bases. V lost 5 bases, J lost 5 bases, and 8 bases stayed unmatched. Per the germline V gene, CDR1 is SNHLY and CDR2 is FYNNEI. The CDR3 runs to 14 residues. The CDR3 bases are TGTGCCAGCAGTACTCTGGCAGGGGGATATGGCTACACCTTC. Protein product: CASSTLAGGYGYTF. The complete variable domain, with remaining parts taken from reference TRBV2 and TRBJ1-2, reads EPEVTQTPSHQVTQMGQEVILRCVPISNHLYFYWYRQILGQKVEFLVSFYNNEISEKSEIFDDQFSVERPDGSNFTLKIRSTKLEDSAMYFCASSTLAGGYGYTFGSGTRLTVV.

The chain combines TRBV3-1 (or the pseudogene TRBV3-2) with TRBJ2-3; 7 bases are shared with TRBD2. Losses at the gene ends were 3 bases for V and 6 bases for J; bases not matched to a gene: 12. Germline CDR1 is LGHDT and CDR2 is YNNKEL (reference sequence). The CDR3 contains 16 residues. The CDR3 spells CASSQVAGSSLDTQYF. The CDR3 DNA follows: TGTGCCAGCAGCCAGGTAGCGGGTTCGTCATTGGATACGCAGTATTTT.

J is TRBJ1-3 and V is TRBV19; tentative D call: TRBD1 (6 bases). Trimming took 7 bases from V and 0 from J, leaving 13 bases between them. This CDR3 is 15 amino acids long. CDR1 LNHDA and CDR2 SQIVND come from the germline V gene (reference sequence). The CDR3 DNA follows: TGTGCCAGTAAAGACAGGCCACGCTCTGGAAACACCATATATTTT. This translates into CASKDRPRSGNTIYF.

The genes are TRBV5-4 and TRBJ1-1; D may be TRBD1 (6 bases). The CDR3 loop spans 14 amino acids. V was pared by 2 bases and J by 5 bases, with 13 bases between. Germline loops: CDR1 SGHNT, CDR2 YYREEE (reference sequence). CDR3 nucleotides: TGTGCCAGCAGCTTACAGGGCGGGCTAACTGAAGCTTTCTTT. As protein: CASSLQGGLTEAFF.

This chain connects TRBV3-1 (or the pseudogene TRBV3-2) to TRBJ1-1; 8 bases agree with TRBD1. Germline lookup yields CDR1 LGHDT and CDR2 YNNKEL (reference sequence). CDR3 length: 15 amino acids. Trimming at V came to 3 bases and at J to 0 bases, leaving 3 bases not matched to a gene. The CDR3 region has the DNA TGTGCCAGCAGCCATAGACAGGGGTTGAACACTGAAGCTTTCTTT. Protein sequence: CASSHRQGLNTEAFF.

J is TRBJ2-1 and V is TRBV18; the match to TRBD2 covers 13 bases. The CDR3 is 17 amino acids. CDR1 is KGHSH, CDR2 LQKENI, per germline. Trimming cost V 1 base and J 5 bases; bases outside gene matches: 5. CDR3 protein: CASSPRLAGGSHNEQFF. For the CDR3, the DNA is TGTGCCAGCTCACCACGACTAGCGGGGGGCAGCCACAATGAGCAGTTCTTC.

The table lists this clone with a count of one. The chain has TRBV6-1 and TRBJ1-3; 9 nucleotides match TRBD1. The CDR3 has 16 amino acids. Losses at the gene ends were 3 bases for V and 3 bases for J; bases not matched to a gene: 6. In germline, CDR1 is MNHNS, CDR2 SASEGT. CDR3 in amino acids: CASSDRGQGIGNTIYF. The CDR3 DNA follows: TGTGCCAGCAGTGACCGGGGACAGGGAATTGGAAACACCATATATTTT.

The chain joins TRBV23-1 to TRBJ1-6, with 7 bases lining up with TRBD1. TRBV23-1 is designated an ORF whose function remains uncertain. The CDR3 is made up of 15 amino acids. V lost 2 bases, J lost 5 bases, and 3 bases stayed unmatched. The DNA for the CDR3 is TGCGCCAGCAGTCAACGACAGGGCAATAATTCACCCCTCCACTTT. This translates into CASSQRQGNNSPLHF.

The J gene is TRBJ2-1, the V gene TRBV6-6, with a tentative D call TRBD1 (6 bases). The V end lost 5 bases, the J end lost 0 bases, and 11 bases lay between the germline ends. The CDR3 is 15 amino acids. Per the germline V gene, CDR1 is MNHNY and CDR2 is SVGAGI (reference sequence). The CDR3 is CASSLDSRSYNEQFF. As DNA, the CDR3 is TGTGCCAGCAGTCTGGACAGTCGCTCCTACAATGAGCAGTTCTTC.

The chain links TRBV5-4 to TRBJ2-3; TRBD1 is a possible D gene (7 bases). This CDR3 has 15 residues. From germline, CDR1 is SGHNT and CDR2 YYREEE (reference sequence). Trimming took off 1 base at V and 1 base at J, with 10 bases between the two ends. The CDR3 loop is CASSLFRGGTDTQYF. The CDR3, as DNA: TGTGCCAGCAGCTTGTTCAGGGGGGGCACAGATACGCAGTATTTT. The full variable domain, with the rest looked up from reference TRBV5-4 and TRBJ2-3, is ETGVTQSPTHLIKTRGQQVTLRCSSQSGHNTVSWYQQALGQGPQFIFQYYREEENGRGNFPPRFSGLQFPNYSSELNVNALELDDSALYLCASSLFRGGTDTQYFGPGTRLTVL.

The CDR3 sequence: CAISESLAGLNNEQFF. As DNA, the CDR3 is TGTGCCATCAGTGAGTCGCTAGCGGGGCTTAACAATGAGCAGTTCTTC. This chain uses TRBV10-3 with TRBJ2-1; 9 positions match TRBD2. The CDR3 extends over 16 amino acids. The V gene end was trimmed by 0 bases and the J gene end by 5 bases; junction bases not matched to a gene: 5. Germline CDR1 is ENHRY and CDR2 is SYGVKD.

This chain links TRBV6-6 with TRBJ2-1; TRBD2 is a possible D gene (6 bases). Trimming pared 10 bases from V and 2 bases from J, leaving 12 bases between. CDR1 and CDR2 from the germline V gene are MNHNY and SVGAGI (reference sequence). The CDR3 runs to 13 residues. CDR3 nucleotides: TGTGCCATCTCGGGGGTCACCTACAATGAGCAGTTCTTC. It translates to CAISGVTYNEQFF.

The J gene is TRBJ1-2, the V gene TRBV4-2, with D hard to call. The CDR3 is 15 amino acids. CDR1 and CDR2 (germline): LGHNA, YNFKEQ. V was trimmed by 0 bases and J by 3 bases, leaving 11 bases between them. The chain's CDR3 is CASSQERRGDYGYTF. The CDR3 DNA follows: TGTGCCAGCAGCCAAGAAAGACGCGGGGACTATGGCTACACCTTC.

This clone was recorded once. The V gene is TRBV2, the J gene TRBJ1-6; 8 bases agree with TRBD1. The CDR3 runs 13 residues. The germline gives CDR1 SNHLY, CDR2 FYNNEI. With 6 bases clipped from V and 10 bases from J, the junction kept 5 bases outside the gene matches. The CDR3 spells CASSGQGGSPLHF. In DNA form, the CDR3 reads TGTGCCAGCAGCGGACAGGGAGGCTCACCCCTCCACTTT.

The chain couples TRBV20-1 to TRBJ1-2; tentatively, D is TRBD1 (6 bases). The CDR3 contains 11 residues. The V gene lost 5 bases and the J gene lost 8 bases, with 12 bases spanning the gap. Per germline, CDR1 DFQATT and CDR2 SNEGSKA (reference sequence). The CDR3 loop is CSASEGQGYTF. CDR3 nucleotides: TGCAGTGCTTCGGAAGGACAGGGCTACACCTTC.

This clone came up once. CDR3 DNA: TGTGCCAGCAGTTTACACGGAGACCGGGACAGGGTAAAGACCCAGTACTTC. This gives the protein CASSLHGDRDRVKTQYF. The rearrangement uses TRBV27 and TRBJ2-5, with TRBD1 matching 9 bases. The CDR3 loop spans 17 amino acids. Germline-derived CDR1 and CDR2 are MNHEY and SMNVEV (reference sequence). The trim removed 2 bases at V and 6 bases at J, leaving 13 bases unmatched.

The J gene is TRBJ1-4, the V gene TRBV25-1; D gene uncertain. This CDR3 has 16 residues. CDR1 and CDR2 from the germline V gene are MGHDK and SYGVNS. V lost 3 bases and J lost 8, with 19 bases in between. In DNA, the CDR3 is TGTGCCAGCAGTGACCAGGCCCCTTTCGAGCGGGAAAAACTGTTTTTT. Translated, it gives CASSDQAPFEREKLFF. Filled out from reference TRBV25-1 and TRBJ1-4, the complete variable domain reads EADIYQTPRYLVIGTGKKITLECSQTMGHDKMYWYQQDPGMELHLIHYSYGVNSTEKGDLSSESTVSRIRTEHFPLTLESARPSHTSQYLCASSDQAPFEREKLFFGSGTQLSVL.

The CDR3 sequence is CASSRVSGGDYGYTF. In DNA form, the CDR3 reads TGCGCCAGCAGCCGGGTTTCAGGGGGCGACTATGGCTACACCTTC. The genes are TRBV5-1 and TRBJ1-2; 8 bases fit TRBD1. Germline trimming cut 4 bases from V and 3 bases from J; bases unmatched to any gene: 8. In germline, CDR1 is SGHRS, CDR2 YFSETQ. The CDR3 totals 15 residues.

This sequence joins TRBV7-8 and TRBJ1-1, with 8 bases identical to TRBD1. Germline values: CDR1 SGHVS, CDR2 FQNEAQ. The CDR3 sequence is 16 residues long. V lost 0 bases and J lost 7; bases outside the gene matches: 10. The CDR3 sequence is CASSLATLQGAVEAFF. In DNA, the CDR3 is TGTGCCAGCAGCTTAGCGACCCTTCAGGGGGCGGTTGAAGCTTTCTTT.

The rearrangement uses TRBV9 and TRBJ1-1, with D unclear. CDR3 length: 11 amino acids. Trimming removed 3 bases at V and 5 bases at J, with 5 bases between. Germline assignment: CDR1 SGDLS and CDR2 YYNGEE. The CDR3 DNA reads as TGTGCCAGCAGCGCGGGAACTGAAGCTTTCTTT. Translating it yields CASSAGTEAFF.

The chain links TRBV2 to TRBJ2-1; TRBD1 matches at 7 bases. The germline V gene has CDR1 SNHLY and CDR2 FYNNEI. CDR3 size: 14 residues. J lost 0 bases, V lost 5 bases, and 1 base had no gene match. DNA for the CDR3: TGTGCCAGCAGTTACAGGGGCTCCTACAATGAGCAGTTCTTC. This translates into CASSYRGSYNEQFF.